This is a list of T cell receptor beta chains from one sample in a study of blood T cell repertoires in COVID-19. Sequencing used immunoSEQ multiplex PCR; TCRdb keeps in-frame clones, though not all of them. The data show roughly 70,000 clones, about 91% seen once. Input material: peripheral blood. These receptors were collected from a human donor with active COVID-19. The donor label of this sample is uncertain. Each CDR3 is given with its conserved first and last residue. The order of the fields is J gene, clone size, D gene, V gene, CDR3 DNA, CDR3 protein. D genes are given only for firm matches. Size is omitted from some rows. Given values are once, few, many or a class for expanded clones.

TRBJ2-7 | . | TRBD2 | TRBV6-5 | TGTGCCAGCAGTTACGGGCTAGCGGGAGCCCACGAGCAGTACTTC | CASSYGLAGAHEQYF
TRBJ2-3 | . | TRBD2 | TRBV24-1 | TGTGCCACCAGTTCGGTTGGGGCTAGCGGGAGGGGAGATACGCAGTATTTT | CATSSVGASGRGDTQYF
TRBJ2-7 | . | . | TRBV3-1/TRBV3-2 | TGTGCCAGCAGCCATGGCGGGATGTCCTACGAGCAGTACTTC | CASSHGGMSYEQYF
TRBJ1-1 | . | . | TRBV7-2 | TGTGCCAGCAGCTCACTTATGAACACTGAAGCTTTCTTT | CASSSLMNTEAFF
TRBJ2-3 | . | . | TRBV11-3 | TGTGCCAGCAGCTTTACCGGTTTCACAGATACGCAGTATTTT | CASSFTGFTDTQYF
TRBJ2-2 | . | . | TRBV13 | TGTGCCAGCAGCTTATTAGCAGGTCTAGCTGAGAACACCGGGGAGCTGTTTTTT | CASSLLAGLAENTGELFF
TRBJ1-2 | . | TRBD1 | TRBV5-4 | TGTGCCAGCAGCTCTCGGGACAGCTATGGCTACACCTTC | CASSSRDSYGYTF
TRBJ1-5 | . | TRBD1 | TRBV27 | TGTGCCAGCAGTTCCGCGCAGGGGGGTCAGCCCCAGCATTTT | CASSSAQGGQPQHF
TRBJ2-2 | . | . | TRBV7-2 | TGTGCCAGCAGCTCCCTTAATGCGGCCGGGGAGCTGTTTTTT | CASSSLNAAGELFF
TRBJ2-5 | . | TRBD2 | TRBV29-1 | TGCAGCGTTGAGACTAGCGGGAGAGGGGAGACCCAGTACTTC | CSVETSGRGETQYF
TRBJ2-1 | . | TRBD1 | TRBV24-1 | TGTGCCACCAGTGACAACAGGGGGCGCTTTAATGAGCAGTTCTTC | CATSDNRGRFNEQFF
TRBJ2-1 | once | TRBD2 | TRBV6-4 | TGTGCCAGCAGTGACGAGGGAGGGCCAGTAAATGAGCAGTTCTTC | CASSDEGGPVNEQFF